This is a list of T cell receptor beta chains from one sample in a study of PD-L1 blockade in urothelial cancer. Method: immunoSEQ multiplex PCR; TCRdb's copy keeps in-frame clones and lacks some. Altogether 100,000 to 150,000 clones are present, around 88% being singletons, with the ten largest covering 2.4%. Material: PBMCs, obtained around atezolizumab (anti-PD-L1) treatment. These TCRs come from a man aged 45-65 years with urothelial cancer. CDR3s include the opening cysteine and the closing phenylalanine or tryptophan. D genes are given only for firm matches. Size is omitted from some rows. Given values are once, few, many or a class for expanded clones.

J gene,D gene,V gene,clone size,CDR3 DNA,CDR3 protein
TRBJ2-2,TRBD2,TRBV7-3,NA,TGTGCCAGCAGCTCCCTACCCTTAGGACTAGCGGGAGGTGGTTACACCGGGGAGCTGTTTTTT,CASSSLPLGLAGGGYTGELFF
TRBJ2-1,TRBD1,TRBV7-9,few,TGTGCCAGCACAGACAGGGTAGCGTCCTACAATGAGCAGTTCTTC,CASTDRVASYNEQFF
TRBJ1-2,TRBD1,TRBV18,NA,TGTGCCAGCTCAACCAGGACAGGTCTTGAACGCTATGGCTACACCTTC,CASSTRTGLERYGYTF
TRBJ2-1,TRBD1,TRBV4-1,NA,TGCGCCAGCAGCCGGATGGGTTCAGGGGGTATGGCAGGCGAGCAGTTCTTC,CASSRMGSGGMAGEQFF
TRBJ2-7,TRBD2,TRBV5-1,once,TGCGCCAGCAGCCATGGGGCTAGCGGGAACTACGAGCAGTACTTC,CASSHGASGNYEQYF
TRBJ2-7,TRBD2,TRBV11-2,NA,TGTGCCAGCAGCATAGTCGGGACTAGCGGCTACGAGCAGTACTTC,CASSIVGTSGYEQYF
TRBJ2-1,TRBD2,TRBV28,NA,TGTGCCAGCCCTCCCCGCGGGAGAAGGACCTACAATGAGCAGTTCTTC,CASPPRGRRTYNEQFF
TRBJ1-2,TRBD1,TRBV28,few,TGTGCCAGCAGTACTGGACAGGGCCCATATGGCTACACCTTC,CASSTGQGPYGYTF
TRBJ2-1,NA,TRBV30,NA,TGTGCCTCCCAAAAGAATATAGCCGATGAGCAGTTCTTC,CASQKNIADEQFF
TRBJ1-2,TRBD1,TRBV18,few,TGTGCCAGCTCACCGGCAGGGGGTGGCTACACCTTC,CASSPAGGGYTF
TRBJ1-2,NA,TRBV19,NA,TGTGCCAGTAGTCGGACGACAGCTTCAAACTATGGCTACACCTTC,CASSRTTASNYGYTF
TRBJ2-3,NA,TRBV27,NA,TGTGCCAGCAGTGAGGATGCGGGATTGGACACAGATACGCAGTATTTT,CASSEDAGLDTDTQYF
TRBJ2-1,TRBD2,TRBV28,NA,TGTGCCAGCGATGGCGGGAGCTCCTACAATGAGCAGTTCTTC,CASDGGSSYNEQFF
TRBJ2-7,TRBD1,TRBV4-1,NA,TGCGCCAGCAGCCAAGAAGGGACAGGCGACGCCGAGCAGTACTTC,CASSQEGTGDAEQYF
TRBJ2-1,NA,TRBV28,NA,TGTGCCAGCAGTTTATTCGCAGGGTGGACCTACAATGAGCAGTTCTTC,CASSLFAGWTYNEQFF
TRBJ2-3,TRBD2,TRBV2,NA,TGTGCCACCTTAGCGGGCAGCACAGATACGCAGTATTTT,CATLAGSTDTQYF
TRBJ1-2,TRBD1,TRBV5-1,NA,TGCGCCAGCCGACCTACCGGGACAGGGTCGGGCTACACCTTC,CASRPTGTGSGYTF
TRBJ2-7,TRBD2,TRBV28,NA,TGTGCCAGCATCTCAGCGGGACTAGCGGCTTACGAGCAGTACTTC,CASISAGLAAYEQYF
TRBJ1-1,TRBD1,TRBV10-3,NA,TGTGCCATCGGACAGGGAGACACTGAAGCTTTCTTT,CAIGQGDTEAFF
TRBJ2-1,NA,TRBV7-9,NA,TGTGCCAGCAGCTTAGACAGTTCTAGGGGGCAGTTCTTC,CASSLDSSRGQFF
TRBJ2-3,NA,TRBV5-1,NA,TGCGCCAGCAGTCCAGGGGCTGATACGCAGTATTTT,CASSPGADTQYF
TRBJ2-1,TRBD1,TRBV6-1,NA,TGTGCCAGCAAGTTTGAGGACAGGGGGCTCGGTGAGCAGTTCTTC,CASKFEDRGLGEQFF
TRBJ1-1,NA,TRBV12-2,NA,TGTGCAAGTCGCTTAGGGGGACAGGGGGCCCCGGGCACTGAAGCTTTCTTT,CASRLGGQGAPGTEAFF
TRBJ1-3,TRBD1,TRBV28,NA,TGTGCCAGCAGTCCTGGGGACAGGGAGACTGGAAACACCATATATTTT,CASSPGDRETGNTIYF
TRBJ1-1,TRBD1,TRBV28,NA,TGTGCCAGCAGTTACCCTCTGGACAGGGGGACTGAAGCTTTCTTT,CASSYPLDRGTEAFF
TRBJ2-1,TRBD1,TRBV5-6,NA,TGTGCCAGCAGCTTACGCCGGGACAGGGGACTGTCCAATGAGCAGTTCTTC,CASSLRRDRGLSNEQFF
TRBJ1-6,NA,TRBV5-6,once,TGTGCCAGCAGCTTGTACATATCTTCACCCCTCCACTTT,CASSLYISSPLHF
TRBJ1-2,NA,TRBV15,few,TGTGCCACCAGCAGAGGCCCGGAGACTGATGGCTACACCTTC,CATSRGPETDGYTF
TRBJ2-5,TRBD2,TRBV7-8,many,TGTGCCAGCAGCTTAGCGCACGGGACTAGTTCGTCGGAGACCCAGTACTTC,CASSLAHGTSSSETQYF
TRBJ2-5,NA,TRBV7-3,NA,TGTGCCAGCAGCTACCAATCCGGGAGTGGAGAGACCCAGTACTTC,CASSYQSGSGETQYF
TRBJ2-7,NA,TRBV2,NA,TGTGCCAGCACCGAGGCGGCAGGGTGGTCCGAGCAGTACTTC,CASTEAAGWSEQYF
TRBJ2-3,TRBD2,TRBV11-2,NA,TGTGCCAGCAGCTTGGACGGCGGGAGGGCAGATACGCAGTATTTT,CASSLDGGRADTQYF
TRBJ2-1,NA,TRBV30,NA,TGTGCCTGGCGCGGGGCCTACAATGAGCAGTTCTTC,CAWRGAYNEQFF
TRBJ2-1,NA,TRBV7-3,NA,TGTGCCAGCAGCTCTCGGGCGGGTAGCGGTTACAATGAGCAGTTCTTC,CASSSRAGSGYNEQFF
TRBJ2-3,TRBD2,TRBV7-9,NA,TGTGCCAGCAGGGCGGGAGTAACAGATACGCAGTATTTT,CASRAGVTDTQYF
TRBJ2-7,NA,TRBV18,few,TGTGCCAGCTCGGGGAGCCACGAGCAGTACTTC,CASSGSHEQYF
TRBJ1-1,NA,TRBV6-5,NA,TGTGCCAGCAGTTACACCCTCCGAGGGCTCCCAGCTTTCTTT,CASSYTLRGLPAFF
TRBJ2-1,TRBD2,TRBV9,NA,TGTGCCAGCAGCCCCCTGGAGGCGGGAGGTAAGCAGTTCTTC,CASSPLEAGGKQFF
TRBJ2-5,TRBD2,TRBV5-5,NA,TGTGCCAGCTGGGGGGAGGGTAAAGGGCGACAAGAGACCCAGTACTTC,CASWGEGKGRQETQYF
TRBJ1-5,TRBD1,TRBV10-3,NA,TGTGCCATCAATCGGGACAGGAATCAGCCCCAGCATTTT,CAINRDRNQPQHF
TRBJ1-6,TRBD1,TRBV4-2,NA,TGTGCCAGCAGCCAACAAACCGCTGGGACAGTATATAATTCACCCCTCCACTTT,CASSQQTAGTVYNSPLHF
TRBJ2-5,TRBD1,TRBV18,NA,TGTGCCAGCTCACCCAGGGGGCCGGAGACCCAGTACTTC,CASSPRGPETQYF
TRBJ1-5,TRBD1,TRBV6-1,NA,TGTGCCAGCAGTCGGGACAGAAGCAATCAGCCCCAGCATTTT,CASSRDRSNQPQHF
TRBJ2-5,TRBD2,TRBV4-2,NA,TGTGCCAGCAGCCAAGATCTGGGGGGAGGGCTTCAAGAGACCCAGTACTTC,CASSQDLGGGLQETQYF
TRBJ2-3,NA,TRBV9,NA,TGTGCCAGCAGCCCTATGGGCGCAGATACGCAGTATTTT,CASSPMGADTQYF